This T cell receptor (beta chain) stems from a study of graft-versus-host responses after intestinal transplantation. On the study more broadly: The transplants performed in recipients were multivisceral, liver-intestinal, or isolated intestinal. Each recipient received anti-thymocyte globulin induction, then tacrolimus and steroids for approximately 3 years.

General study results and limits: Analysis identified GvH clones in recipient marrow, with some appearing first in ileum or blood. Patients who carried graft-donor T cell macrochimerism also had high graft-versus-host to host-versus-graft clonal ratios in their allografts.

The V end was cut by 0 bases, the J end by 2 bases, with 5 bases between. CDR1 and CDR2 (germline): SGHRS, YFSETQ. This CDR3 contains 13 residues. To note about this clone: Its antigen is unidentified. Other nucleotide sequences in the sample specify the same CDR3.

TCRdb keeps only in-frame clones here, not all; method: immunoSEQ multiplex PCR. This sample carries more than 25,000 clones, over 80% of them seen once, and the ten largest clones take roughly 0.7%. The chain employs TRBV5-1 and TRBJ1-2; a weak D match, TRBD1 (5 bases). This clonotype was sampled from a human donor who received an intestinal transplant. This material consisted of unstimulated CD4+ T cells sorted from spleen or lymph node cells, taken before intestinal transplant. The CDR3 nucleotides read TGCGCCAGCAGCTTGGGGACAAACTATGGCTACACCTTC. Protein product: CASSLGTNYGYTF.